Presented here are 16 T cell receptor beta chains from one specimen sequenced in a study of shared clonotypes between healthy human individuals. The method was immunoSEQ multiplex PCR; TCRdb's version includes in-frame clones alone and lacks a portion of them. The table has millions of clones, 90% to 95% seen once. The sequencing sample was made of naive CD4+ T cells sorted from blood. Subset reported: CD45RA+ positively selected. All receptors come from a man younger than 30 in good health.

The chain links TRBV5-1 to TRBJ2-2, with unresolved D. This CDR3 has 15 residues. CDR1 and CDR2 from the germline V gene are SGHRS and YFSETQ. V was shortened by 4 bases and J by 4 bases, with 14 bases between the two germline ends. This CDR3 reads CASSPGPTTTGELFF. CDR3 bases: TGCGCCAGCAGCCCCGGGCCCACGACCACCGGGGAGCTGTTTTTT. The variable domain in full, with the rest retrieved from reference TRBV5-1 and TRBJ2-2, is KAGVTQTPRYLIKTRGQQVTLSCSPISGHRSVSWYQQTPGQGLQFLFEYFSETQRNKGNFPGRFSGRQFSNSRSEMNVSTLELGDSALYLCASSPGPTTTGELFFGEGSRLTVL.

This chain joins TRBV5-1 and TRBJ2-7; 9 positions agree with TRBD1. The J segment lost 6 bases and the V segment lost 4 bases, leaving 8 bases of the junction unmatched. The germline CDR1 and CDR2 sequences are SGHRS and YFSETQ. This CDR3 spans 14 amino acids. The CDR3 coding sequence is TGCGCCAGCAGCCCATCGGGACAGGGTGGCGAGCAGTACTTC. This gives the protein CASSPSGQGGEQYF.

The chain employs TRBV27 and TRBJ1-2; D not certain. The V gene lost 5 bases and the J gene lost 4 bases, with 20 bases spanning the gap. The CDR3 runs 16 residues. Looked up from germline, CDR1 is MNHEY and CDR2 is SMNVEV (reference sequence). CDR3 coding DNA: TGTGCCAGCAGTGGCGGGCCTTCCACCTGGGGCTATGGCTACACCTTC. Translation: CASSGGPSTWGYGYTF.

This chain uses TRBV5-4 with TRBJ2-5, with 13 bases matching TRBD2. V shed 4 bases and J 5 bases; nucleotides not matched to a gene: 8. Germline loops: CDR1 SGHNT, CDR2 YYREEE (reference sequence). The CDR3 extends over 16 amino acids. This CDR3 is CASSPGTSGNLETQYF. The DNA for the CDR3 is TGTGCCAGCAGCCCGGGGACTAGCGGGAACTTGGAGACCCAGTACTTC. The full variable domain, completed using reference TRBV5-4 and TRBJ2-5, is ETGVTQSPTHLIKTRGQQVTLRCSSQSGHNTVSWYQQALGQGPQFIFQYYREEENGRGNFPPRFSGLQFPNYSSELNVNALELDDSALYLCASSPGTSGNLETQYFGPGTRLLVL.

The rearrangement links TRBV7-2 to TRBJ2-1; 9 nucleotides align to TRBD1. The length of the CDR3 is 15 residues. CDR1 and CDR2 from the germline V gene are SGHTA and FQGNSA. V shed 5 bases and J 7 bases; nucleotides not matched to a gene: 9. The CDR3 protein is CASSKGQGRGNEQFF. The CDR3 coding sequence is TGTGCCAGCAGCAAGGGACAGGGAAGGGGAAATGAGCAGTTCTTC.

The rearrangement uses TRBV5-4 and TRBJ2-5; no clear D. The ends were cut back, 4 bases at V and 2 bases at J, with 12 bases in the middle. Germline V CDR1 and CDR2: SGHNT, YYREEE (reference sequence). This CDR3 spans 14 amino acids. The DNA for the CDR3 is TGTGCCAGCAGCCCGGTACTGGCACAAGAGACCCAGTACTTC. It yields the protein CASSPVLAQETQYF.

The V gene is TRBV5-1, the J gene TRBJ1-3; D perhaps matches TRBD1 (5 bases). Germline V lookup: CDR1 SGHRS, CDR2 YFSETQ. There are 16 residues in the CDR3. Trimming cost V 0 bases and J 1 base, with 11 bases left between them. The CDR3 coding sequence is TGCGCCAGCAGCTTGGGTTCCGGGGCGTCTGGAAACACCATATATTTT. Residues: CASSLGSGASGNTIYF.

The chain joins TRBV27 to TRBJ2-4; TRBD2 agrees at 13 bases. Germline CDR1 reads MNHEY; CDR2 reads SMNVEV (reference sequence). The J segment lost 6 bases and the V segment lost 3 bases, leaving 5 bases of the junction unmatched. The CDR3 loop spans 16 amino acids. The CDR3 coding sequence is TGTGCCAGCAGTTTTGGGACTAGCGGGGCCGGAAACATTCAGTACTTC. Its translation is CASSFGTSGAGNIQYF.

The chain carries TRBV13 and TRBJ2-7, with D perhaps matching TRBD1 (5 bases). Trimming left V 5 bases short and J 4 bases short, with 24 bases between. This CDR3 has 17 residues. The germline CDR1 and CDR2 sequences are PRHDT and FYEKMQ (reference sequence). DNA for the CDR3: TGTGCCAGCAGCACTCTACGGACAAGACAAAAAACTTACGAGCAGTACTTC. This gives the protein CASSTLRTRQKTYEQYF.

The chain employs TRBV7-9 and TRBJ1-1; the D is unclear. Looked up from germline, CDR1 is SEHNR and CDR2 is FQNEAQ (reference sequence). This CDR3 comprises 16 residues. Trimming removed 1 base from V and 1 base from J, with 13 bases in between. CDR3 protein: CASSLGRVNRNTEAFF. The CDR3 DNA follows: TGTGCCAGCAGCTTAGGGAGGGTGAATAGGAACACTGAAGCTTTCTTT.

For this clone: The same CDR3 is also encoded by other DNA sequences in this sample. The genes are TRBV6-5 and TRBJ1-1, with TRBD1 matching 10 bases. In germline, CDR1 is MNHEY, CDR2 SVGAGI. CDR3 length: 13 residues. Unmatched junction bases numbered 5, after V lost 6 bases and J lost 7 bases. CDR3 loop: CASSRGTGDEAFF. The DNA of the CDR3 is TGTGCCAGCAGCCGTGGGACAGGGGATGAAGCTTTCTTT.

The J gene is TRBJ2-7, the V gene TRBV5-1; 9 bases align to TRBD1. This CDR3 comprises 16 residues. The germline CDR1 and CDR2 sequences are SGHRS and YFSETQ. With 0 bases clipped from V and 4 bases from J, the junction kept 8 bases outside the gene matches. The DNA for the CDR3 is TGCGCCAGCAGCTTGGATCTACCGGGACAGGGATACGAGCAGTACTTC. It is translated as CASSLDLPGQGYEQYF. The entire variable domain, with the rest obtained from reference TRBV5-1 and TRBJ2-7, is as follows: KAGVTQTPRYLIKTRGQQVTLSCSPISGHRSVSWYQQTPGQGLQFLFEYFSETQRNKGNFPGRFSGRQFSNSRSEMNVSTLELGDSALYLCASSLDLPGQGYEQYFGPGTRLTVT.

V usage is TRBV5-1 and J usage is TRBJ2-7, with D possibly TRBD2 on 5 matching bases. Trimming took off 0 bases at V and 3 bases at J, with 10 bases between the two ends. Germline V gives CDR1 SGHRS, CDR2 YFSETQ. The CDR3 spans 14 residues. CDR3 sequence (DNA): TGCGCCAGCAGCTTGGCGGGCAGCGGCTACGAGCAGTACTTC. This translates into CASSLAGSGYEQYF.

This clone showed up just a few times. The chain recombines TRBV13 with TRBJ2-7, with D possibly being TRBD2 (7 bases). CDR1 is PRHDT and CDR2 is FYEKMQ in the germline V gene (reference sequence). Trimming shortened V by 2 bases and J by 3 bases, and 14 bases separated the two germline ends. The CDR3 runs to 15 residues. The CDR3 DNA reads TGTGCCAGCAGCTTATGGGGGGGGCCTGGCTACGAGCAGTACTTC. Translating gives CASSLWGGPGYEQYF. The full variable domain, completed using reference TRBV13 and TRBJ2-7, is AAGVIQSPRHLIKEKRETATLKCYPIPRHDTVYWYQQGPGQDPQFLISFYEKMQSDKGSIPDRFSAQQFSDYHSELNMSSLELGDSALYFCASSLWGGPGYEQYFGPGTRLTVT.

The rearrangement links TRBV2 to TRBJ2-3; TRBD2 aligns across 11 bases. The CDR3 contains 13 residues. After removal of 11 bases from V and 5 bases from J, the junction contained 6 bases not matched to a gene. CDR1 and CDR2 (germline): SNHLY, FYNNEI. The CDR3 loop is CASPGTSGDTQYF. The CDR3 DNA reads as TGTGCCTCACCAGGGACTAGCGGAGATACGCAGTATTTT.

The chain carries TRBV6-5 and TRBJ2-1; D is unclear. Per germline, CDR1 MNHEY and CDR2 SVGAGI. The CDR3 is 15 amino acids. V lost 0 bases and J 3 bases, leaving 9 bases between the germline ends. The CDR3 sequence: CASSYSNGDYNEQFF. The CDR3 DNA sequence: TGTGCCAGCAGTTACTCGAATGGTGACTACAATGAGCAGTTCTTC.